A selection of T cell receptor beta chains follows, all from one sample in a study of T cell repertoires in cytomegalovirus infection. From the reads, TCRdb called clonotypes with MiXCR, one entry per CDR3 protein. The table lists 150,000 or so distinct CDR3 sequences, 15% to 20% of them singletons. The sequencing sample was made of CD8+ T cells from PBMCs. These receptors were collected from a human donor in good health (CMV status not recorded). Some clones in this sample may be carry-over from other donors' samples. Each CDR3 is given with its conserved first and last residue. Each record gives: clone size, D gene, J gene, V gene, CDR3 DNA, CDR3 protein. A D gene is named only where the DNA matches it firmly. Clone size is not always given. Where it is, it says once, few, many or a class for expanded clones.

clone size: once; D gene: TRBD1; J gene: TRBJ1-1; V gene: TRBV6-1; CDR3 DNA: TGTGCCAACTCCCCTGGACAGGGGGAATATACTGAGGACACTGAAGCTTTCTTT; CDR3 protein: CANSPGQGEYTEDTEAFF
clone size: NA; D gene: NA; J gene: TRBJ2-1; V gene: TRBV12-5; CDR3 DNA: TGTGCTAGTGGTTTGGCCGTCCGGACTGAGCAGTTCTTC; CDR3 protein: CASGLAVRTEQFF
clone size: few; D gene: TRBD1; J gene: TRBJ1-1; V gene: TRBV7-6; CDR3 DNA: TGTGCCAGCAGCCCCGGAACAGGGGACCTAGAAGCTTTCTTT; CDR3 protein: CASSPGTGDLEAFF
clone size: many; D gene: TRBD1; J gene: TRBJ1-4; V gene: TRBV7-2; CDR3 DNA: TGTGCCAGCAGCCGCGGACAGGGGAGAGAAAAACTGTTTTTT; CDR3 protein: CASSRGQGREKLFF
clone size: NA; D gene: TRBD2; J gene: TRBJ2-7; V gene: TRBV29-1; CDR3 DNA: TGCAGCGTTGAAGAGCCGGATAAAGCGGGACCCTCCTACGAGCAGTACTTC; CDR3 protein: CSVEEPDKAGPSYEQYF
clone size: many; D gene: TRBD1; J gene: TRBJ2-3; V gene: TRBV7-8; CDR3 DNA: TGTGCCAGCAGCTTAGTGTGGACAGGGGGCTCAGATACGCAGTATTTT; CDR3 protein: CASSLVWTGGSDTQYF
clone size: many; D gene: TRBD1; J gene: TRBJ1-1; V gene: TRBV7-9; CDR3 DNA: TGTGCCAGCAGCCCCCCTTTTCGGACAGGGGTGAACACTGAAGCTTTCTTT; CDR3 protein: CASSPPFRTGVNTEAFF
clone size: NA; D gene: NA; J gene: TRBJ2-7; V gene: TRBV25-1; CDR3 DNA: TGTGCCAGCAGTTATGGGGGACGGCTCTACGAGCAGTACTTC; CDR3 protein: CASSYGGRLYEQYF
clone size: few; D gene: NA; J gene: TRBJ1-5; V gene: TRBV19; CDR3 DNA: TGTGCCAGTAGTATAATTCGGGACCTAAATCAGCCCCAGCATTTT; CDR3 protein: CASSIIRDLNQPQHF
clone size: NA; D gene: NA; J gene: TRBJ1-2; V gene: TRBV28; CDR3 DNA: TGTGCCAGCAGTTCATCTAAGTACGGATTTGCGGGGAACTATGGCTACACCTTC; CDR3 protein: CASSSSKYGFAGNYGYTF
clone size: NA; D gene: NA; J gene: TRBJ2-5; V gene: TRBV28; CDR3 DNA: TGTGCCAGCAGCCTCCCCCGGGAACTAGAGACCCAGTACTTC; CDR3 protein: CASSLPRELETQYF
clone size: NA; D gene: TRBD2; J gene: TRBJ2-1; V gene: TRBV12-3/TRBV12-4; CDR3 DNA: TGTGCCAGCAGTTTGGCTAGCGGGGGCCCCAATGAGCAGTTCTTC; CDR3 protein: CASSLASGGPNEQFF
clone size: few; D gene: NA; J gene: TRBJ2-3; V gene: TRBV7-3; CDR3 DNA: TGTGCCAGCAGCTCGCAGGGGAGGGGCACAGATACGCAGTATTTT; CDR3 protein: CASSSQGRGTDTQYF
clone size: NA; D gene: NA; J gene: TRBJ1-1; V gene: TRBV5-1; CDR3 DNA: TGCGCCAGCAGCTCCCCATCCAGGGACACTGAAGCTTTCTTT; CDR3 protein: CASSSPSRDTEAFF
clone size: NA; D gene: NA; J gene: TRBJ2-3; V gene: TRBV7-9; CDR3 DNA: TGTGCCAGCAGCTCCCCGCACACAGATACGCAGTATTTT; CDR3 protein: CASSSPHTDTQYF
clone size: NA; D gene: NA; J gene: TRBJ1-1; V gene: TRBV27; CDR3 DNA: TGTGCCAGCAGTTTATCGCTTAAAATGAACACTGAAGCTTTCTTT; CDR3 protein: CASSLSLKMNTEAFF
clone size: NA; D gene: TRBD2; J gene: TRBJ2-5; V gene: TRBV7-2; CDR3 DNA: TGTGCCAGCAGCTTAGATGCTAGCGGGAGAGAGACCCAGTACTTC; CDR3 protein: CASSLDASGRETQYF